This TCR beta chain originates from a study of cytomegalovirus exposure and HLA in healthy donors. Across the whole study: A data release that came early held approximately 85 million unique TCRs from HLA-typed donors. When just under 400 donors were genotyped, around 77% of them were found to fall in the Caucasian-associated ancestry cluster. Findings of the study overall: Later, an analysis found that common viral pathogens appeared to be linked with several of the most significant clusters. In a later analysis, productive TCRs from donors in an Asian-associated ancestry cluster reportedly carried fewer N-insertions than the cohort mean.

From germline, CDR1 is MNHEY and CDR2 SVGAGI. The CDR3 totals 15 residues. Trimming cost V 5 bases and J 4 bases; bases outside gene matches: 6. PCR used 60 Vbeta primers and 13 Jbeta primers. The repertoire was sequenced with immunoSEQ multiplex PCR; TCRdb's copy has only in-frame clones and lacks some. The sample holds 150,000 to 200,000 clones, 60% to 85% seen once. Worth noting for this clone: The antigen is not known.

The chain joins TRBV6-5 to TRBJ2-3; 10 bases agree with TRBD1. The receptor's source is a woman aged 45-60 years in good health and CMV-seropositive. What was sequenced was PBMCs. The CDR3 DNA reads TGTGCCAGCAGTGGAGGGGGACAGGGGTCAGATACGCAGTATTTT. Its protein is CASSGGGQGSDTQYF.